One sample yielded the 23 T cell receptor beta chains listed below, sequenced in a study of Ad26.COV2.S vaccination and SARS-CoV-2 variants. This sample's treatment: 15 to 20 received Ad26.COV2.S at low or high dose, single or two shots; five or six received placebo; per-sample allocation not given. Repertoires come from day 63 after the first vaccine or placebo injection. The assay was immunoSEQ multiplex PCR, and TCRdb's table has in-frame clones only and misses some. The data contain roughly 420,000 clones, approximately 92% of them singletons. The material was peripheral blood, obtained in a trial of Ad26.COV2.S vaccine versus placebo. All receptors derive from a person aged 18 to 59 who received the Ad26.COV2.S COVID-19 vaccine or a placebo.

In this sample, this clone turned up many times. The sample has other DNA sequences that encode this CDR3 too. In nucleotides, the CDR3 is TGTGCCACCAGCAGAACCGGGACAGGGAATTCACCCCTCCACTTT. The encoded protein is CATSRTGTGNSPLHF. This rearrangement joins TRBV15 to TRBJ1-6, with 9 positions matching TRBD1. The CDR3 spans 15 residues. Germline loops: CDR1 LNHNV, CDR2 YYDKDF (reference sequence). Trimming removed 2 bases from V and 7 bases from J; junction bases left unmatched: 3.

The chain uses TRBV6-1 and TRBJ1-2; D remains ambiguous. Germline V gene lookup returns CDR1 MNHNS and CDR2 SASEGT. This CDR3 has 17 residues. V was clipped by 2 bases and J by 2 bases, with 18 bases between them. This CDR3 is CASSEWSVLPPNYGYTF. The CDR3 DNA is TGTGCCAGCAGTGAATGGTCAGTCTTACCTCCCAACTATGGCTACACCTTC.

The CDR3 DNA sequence: TGTGCCAGCAGCCGAACGGACCCAATGGAGACCCAGTACTTC. Residues: CASSRTDPMETQYF. The rearrangement links TRBV11-1 to TRBJ2-5; D is ambiguous. V was cut by 5 bases and J by 5 bases, with 15 bases left in between. CDR1 and CDR2 from the germline V gene are SGHAT and FQDESV (reference sequence). The CDR3 consists of 14 residues. The variable domain in full, completed from reference TRBV11-1 and TRBJ2-5, reads EAEVAQSPRYKITEKSQAVAFWCDPISGHATLYWYRQILGQGPELLVQFQDESVVDDSQLPKDRFSAERLKGVDSTLKIQPAELGDSAMYLCASSRTDPMETQYFGPGTRLLVL.

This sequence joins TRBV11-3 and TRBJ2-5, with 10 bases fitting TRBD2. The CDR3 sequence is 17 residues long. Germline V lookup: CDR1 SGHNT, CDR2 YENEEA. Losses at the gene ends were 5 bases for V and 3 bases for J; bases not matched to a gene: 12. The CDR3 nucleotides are TGTGCCAGCAGCCCGACCGGGGTCCTAGCGGGAGAAGAGACCCAGTACTTC. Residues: CASSPTGVLAGEETQYF.

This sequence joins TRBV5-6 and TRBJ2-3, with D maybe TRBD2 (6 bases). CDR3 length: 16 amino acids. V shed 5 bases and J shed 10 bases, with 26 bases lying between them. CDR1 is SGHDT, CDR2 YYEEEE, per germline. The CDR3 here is CASSPNRDLGGGPQYF. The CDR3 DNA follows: TGTGCCAGCAGTCCGAATAGGGACCTCGGGGGTGGTCCGCAGTATTTT.

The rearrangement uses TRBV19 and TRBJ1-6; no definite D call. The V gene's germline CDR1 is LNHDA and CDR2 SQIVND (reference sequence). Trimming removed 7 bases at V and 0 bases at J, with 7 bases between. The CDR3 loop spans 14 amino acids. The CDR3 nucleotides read TGTGCCAGTACCTCAAGCTCCTATAATTCACCCCTCCACTTT. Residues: CASTSSSYNSPLHF.

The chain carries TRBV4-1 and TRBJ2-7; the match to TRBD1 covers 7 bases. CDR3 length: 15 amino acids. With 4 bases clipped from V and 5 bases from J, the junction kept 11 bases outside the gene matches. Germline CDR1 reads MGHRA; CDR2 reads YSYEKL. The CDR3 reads CASSPVPGQLDEQYF. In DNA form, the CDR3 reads TGCGCCAGCAGCCCCGTCCCGGGACAGTTGGACGAGCAGTACTTC.

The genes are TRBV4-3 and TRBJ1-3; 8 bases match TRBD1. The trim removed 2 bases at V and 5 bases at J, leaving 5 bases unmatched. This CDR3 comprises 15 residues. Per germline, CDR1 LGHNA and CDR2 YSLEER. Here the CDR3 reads CASSQSGQGRNTIYF. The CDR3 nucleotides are TGCGCCAGCAGCCAATCCGGACAGGGCCGAAACACCATATATTTT.

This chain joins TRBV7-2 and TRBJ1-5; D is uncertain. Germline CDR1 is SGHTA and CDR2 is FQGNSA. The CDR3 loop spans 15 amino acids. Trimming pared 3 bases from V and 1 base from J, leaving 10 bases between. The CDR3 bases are TGTGCCAGCAGCTTGTATGTGGGAAGCAATCAGCCCCAGCATTTT. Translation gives CASSLYVGSNQPQHF.

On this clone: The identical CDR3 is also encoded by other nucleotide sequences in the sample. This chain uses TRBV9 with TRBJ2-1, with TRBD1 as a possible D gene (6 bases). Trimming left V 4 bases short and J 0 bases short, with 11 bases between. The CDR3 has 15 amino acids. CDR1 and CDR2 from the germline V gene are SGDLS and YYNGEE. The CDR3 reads CASSPTGSSYNEQFF. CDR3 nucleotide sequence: TGTGCCAGCAGCCCTACAGGGAGCTCCTACAATGAGCAGTTCTTC.

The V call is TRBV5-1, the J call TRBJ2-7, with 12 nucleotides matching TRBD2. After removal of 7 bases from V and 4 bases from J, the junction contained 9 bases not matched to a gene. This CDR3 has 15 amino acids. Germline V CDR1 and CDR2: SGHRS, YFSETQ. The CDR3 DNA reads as TGCGCCAGCGGAACTCTAGCGGGGGGGCAGTACGAGCAGTACTTC. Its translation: CASGTLAGGQYEQYF.

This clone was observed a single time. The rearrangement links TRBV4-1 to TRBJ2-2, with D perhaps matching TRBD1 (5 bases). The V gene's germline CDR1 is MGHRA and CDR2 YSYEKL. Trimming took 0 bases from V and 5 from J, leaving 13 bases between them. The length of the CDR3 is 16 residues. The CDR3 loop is CASSQERRQGTGELFF. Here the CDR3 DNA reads TGCGCCAGCAGCCAAGAAAGGCGGCAGGGAACCGGGGAGCTGTTTTTT.

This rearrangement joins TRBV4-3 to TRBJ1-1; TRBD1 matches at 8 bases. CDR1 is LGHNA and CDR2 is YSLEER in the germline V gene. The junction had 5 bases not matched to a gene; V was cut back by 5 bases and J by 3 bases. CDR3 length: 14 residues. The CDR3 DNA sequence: TGCGCCAGCAGCGCGACAGGGGCCGACACTGAAGCTTTCTTT. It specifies CASSATGADTEAFF.

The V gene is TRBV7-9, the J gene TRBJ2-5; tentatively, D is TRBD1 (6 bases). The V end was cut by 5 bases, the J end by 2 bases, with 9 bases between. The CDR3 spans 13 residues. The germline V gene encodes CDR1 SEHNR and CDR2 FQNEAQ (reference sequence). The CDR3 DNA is TGTGCCAGCAGCAGACAGGTTCAAGAGACCCAGTACTTC. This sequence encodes CASSRQVQETQYF.

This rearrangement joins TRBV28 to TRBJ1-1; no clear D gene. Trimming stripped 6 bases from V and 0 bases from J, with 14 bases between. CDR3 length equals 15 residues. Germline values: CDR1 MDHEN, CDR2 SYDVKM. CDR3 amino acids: CASSRRGRLNTEAFF. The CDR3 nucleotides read TGTGCCAGCAGCCGGAGAGGACGGCTGAACACTGAAGCTTTCTTT.

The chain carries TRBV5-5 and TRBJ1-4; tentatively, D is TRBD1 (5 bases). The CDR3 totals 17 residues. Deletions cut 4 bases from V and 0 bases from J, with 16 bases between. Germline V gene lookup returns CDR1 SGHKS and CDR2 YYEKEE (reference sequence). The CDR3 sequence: CASSRFTREATNEKLFF. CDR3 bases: TGTGCCAGCAGCCGATTTACCAGGGAAGCAACTAATGAAAAACTGTTTTTT.

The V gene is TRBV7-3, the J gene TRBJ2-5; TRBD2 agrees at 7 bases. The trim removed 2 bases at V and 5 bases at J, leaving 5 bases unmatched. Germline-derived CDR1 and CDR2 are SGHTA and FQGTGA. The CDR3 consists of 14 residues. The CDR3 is CASSLSAGSETQYF. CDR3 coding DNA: TGTGCCAGCAGCTTATCAGCGGGGTCGGAGACCCAGTACTTC.

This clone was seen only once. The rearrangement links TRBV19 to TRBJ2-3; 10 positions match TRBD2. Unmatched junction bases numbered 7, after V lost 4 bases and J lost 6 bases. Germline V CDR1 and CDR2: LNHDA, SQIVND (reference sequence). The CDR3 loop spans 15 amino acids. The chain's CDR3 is CASSRLAGVGDTQYF. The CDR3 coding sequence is TGTGCCAGTAGTAGGCTAGCGGGAGTGGGCGATACGCAGTATTTT.

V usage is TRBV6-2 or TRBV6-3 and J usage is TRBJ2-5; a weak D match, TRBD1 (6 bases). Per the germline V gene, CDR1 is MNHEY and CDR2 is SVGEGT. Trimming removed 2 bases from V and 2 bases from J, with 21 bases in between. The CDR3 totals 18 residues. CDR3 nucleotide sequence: TGTGCCAGCAGTTACCCCGCTGCCAGGGGAAGCATACAAGAGACCCAGTACTTC. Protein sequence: CASSYPAARGSIQETQYF.

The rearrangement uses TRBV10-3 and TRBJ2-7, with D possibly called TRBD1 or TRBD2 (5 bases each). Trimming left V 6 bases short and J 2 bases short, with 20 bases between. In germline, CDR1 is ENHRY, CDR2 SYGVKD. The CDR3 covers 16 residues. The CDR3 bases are TGTGCCATCAGCGACCCCGGGACGGACTCGCCCTACGAGCAGTACGTC. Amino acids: CAISDPGTDSPYEQYV.

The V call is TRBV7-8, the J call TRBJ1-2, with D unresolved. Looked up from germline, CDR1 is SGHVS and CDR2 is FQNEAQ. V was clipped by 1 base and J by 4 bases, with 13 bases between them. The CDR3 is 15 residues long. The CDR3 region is CASSLVGGAPYGYTF. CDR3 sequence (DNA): TGTGCCAGCAGCTTAGTTGGCGGAGCCCCCTATGGCTACACCTTC.

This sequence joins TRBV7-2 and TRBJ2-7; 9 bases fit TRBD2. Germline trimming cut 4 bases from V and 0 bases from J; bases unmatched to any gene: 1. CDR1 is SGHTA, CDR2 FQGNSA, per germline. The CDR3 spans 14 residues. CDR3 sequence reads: CASSSTSGSYEQYF. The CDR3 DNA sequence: TGTGCCAGCAGCTCGACTAGCGGCTCCTACGAGCAGTACTTC. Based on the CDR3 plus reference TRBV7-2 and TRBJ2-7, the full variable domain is GAGVSQSPSNKVTEKGKDVELRCDPISGHTALYWYRQSLGQGLEFLIYFQGNSAPDKSGLPSDRFSAERTGGSVSTLTIQRTQQEDSAVYLCASSSTSGSYEQYFGPGTRLTVT.

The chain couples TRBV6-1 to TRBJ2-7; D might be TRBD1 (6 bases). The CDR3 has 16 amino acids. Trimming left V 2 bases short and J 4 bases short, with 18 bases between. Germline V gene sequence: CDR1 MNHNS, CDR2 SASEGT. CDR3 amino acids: CASSESSDSRLYEQYV. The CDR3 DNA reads TGTGCCAGCAGTGAATCTTCGGACAGCCGGCTGTACGAGCAGTACGTC.